This is a list of T cell receptor beta chains from one sample in a study of T-cell memory formation after mild COVID-19. TCRdb reprocessed the 5' RACE reads with MiXCR, giving one entry per CDR3 protein. The repertoire has about 110,000 distinct CDR3 sequences, over 15% of them found once; the top ten carry less than 35%. The sequenced material came from PBMCs or a T cell subset sorted from them (not recorded which). The receptors stem from an adult woman who had mild COVID-19 (a few samples of this study predate the infection). Cell type and time point are not known. CDR3s include the opening cysteine and the closing phenylalanine or tryptophan. The D gene is left open where the match is weak. The size entry is marked missing in some rows and otherwise reads once, few, many or a size class.

>TRBJ2-1|TRBV6-2/TRBV6-3|TRBD1|.
TGTGCCAGCAGTTACGTCTCAGGGGGCAATGAGCAGTTCTTC
CASSYVSGGNEQFF
>TRBJ2-7|TRBV15|.|.
TGTGCCACCAGCAGAGATCGCGCGAGCTACGAGCAGTACTTC
CATSRDRASYEQYF
>TRBJ2-7|TRBV4-3|.|few
TGCGCCAGCAGCCAAGGGTCCGGCAGAGACTCCTACGAGCAGTACTTC
CASSQGSGRDSYEQYF
>TRBJ1-2|TRBV5-1|.|few
TGCGCCAGCAGCTTGCTTACAGGGTTGGACTATGGCTACACCTTC
CASSLLTGLDYGYTF
>TRBJ2-5|TRBV5-1|TRBD2|few
TGCGCCAGCAGCCAGGGACTAGCGGGGGTGTTGACCCAGTACTTC
CASSQGLAGVLTQYF
>TRBJ1-2|TRBV12-3/TRBV12-4|.|few
TGTGCCAGCAGTTCTCCCGAGGCGGCATTTTATGGCTACACCTTC
CASSSPEAAFYGYTF
>TRBJ1-1|TRBV7-8|.|few
TGTGCCAGCAGCTTTCATCCGGGACAAGCTCTAATGAACACTGAAGCTTTCTTT
CASSFHPGQALMNTEAFF
>TRBJ2-7|TRBV15|.|few
TGTGCCACCAGCAGAGATTTGTTAGTTTTGAGCTCTTACGAGCAGTACTTC
CATSRDLLVLSSYEQYF
>TRBJ2-2|TRBV7-9|.|.
TGTGCCAGCTTGGGCGAAGGGGAAAAGTACACCGGGGAGCTGTTTTTT
CASLGEGEKYTGELFF
>TRBJ2-7|TRBV27|TRBD2|.
TGTGCCAGCAGTTTTACTAGCGGGAGCTACGAGCAGTACTTC
CASSFTSGSYEQYF